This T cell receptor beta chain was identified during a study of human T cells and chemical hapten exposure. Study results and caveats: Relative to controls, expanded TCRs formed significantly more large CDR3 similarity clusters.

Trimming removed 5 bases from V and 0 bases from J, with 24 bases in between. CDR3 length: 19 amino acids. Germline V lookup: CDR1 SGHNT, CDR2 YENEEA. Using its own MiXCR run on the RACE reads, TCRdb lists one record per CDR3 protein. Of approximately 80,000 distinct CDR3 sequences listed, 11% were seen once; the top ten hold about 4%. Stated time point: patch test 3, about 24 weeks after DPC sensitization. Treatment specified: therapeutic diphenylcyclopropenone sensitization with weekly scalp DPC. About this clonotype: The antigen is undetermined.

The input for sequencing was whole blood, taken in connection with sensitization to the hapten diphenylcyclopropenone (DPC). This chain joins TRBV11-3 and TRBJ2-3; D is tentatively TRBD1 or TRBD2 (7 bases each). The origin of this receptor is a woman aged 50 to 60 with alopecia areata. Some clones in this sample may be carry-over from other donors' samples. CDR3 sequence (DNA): TGTGCCAGCAGCCTCCCAGGGGGTAGCGGGCCGTCTAGCACAGATACGCAGTATTTT. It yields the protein CASSLPGGSGPSSTDTQYF.